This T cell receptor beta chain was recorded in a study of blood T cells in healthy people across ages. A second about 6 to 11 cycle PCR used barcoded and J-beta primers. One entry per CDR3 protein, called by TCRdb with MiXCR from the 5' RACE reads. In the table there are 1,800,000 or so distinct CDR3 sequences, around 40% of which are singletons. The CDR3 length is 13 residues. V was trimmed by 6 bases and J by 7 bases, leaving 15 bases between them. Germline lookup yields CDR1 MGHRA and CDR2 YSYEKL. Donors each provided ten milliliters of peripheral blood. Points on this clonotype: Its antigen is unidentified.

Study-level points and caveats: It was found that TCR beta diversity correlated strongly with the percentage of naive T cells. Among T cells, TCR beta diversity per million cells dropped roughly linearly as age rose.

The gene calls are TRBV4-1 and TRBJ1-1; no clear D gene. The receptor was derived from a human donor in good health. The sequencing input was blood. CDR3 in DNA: TGCGCCAGCAGTAGTTCAATGGTGGGTGAAGCTTTCTTT. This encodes CASSSSMVGEAFF.